The T cell receptor beta chain under discussion was sequenced for a study of cytomegalovirus exposure and HLA in healthy donors. Across the study: An analysis done earlier identified fewer than 140 million unique TCR beta sequences from about 179 million T cells. Overall study findings and caveats: The study recorded 160 or so TCR beta chains that were cytomegalovirus-associated.

As regards this clone: As yet, its antigen is unknown.

13 Jbeta primers and 60 Vbeta primers were used for the PCR. The protocol was immunoSEQ multiplex PCR, while the TCRdb copy is restricted to in-frame clones and leaves out a portion. This table has roughly 200,000 clones, around 87% appearing once. The CDR3 has 15 residues. Germline V CDR1 and CDR2: GTSNPN, SVGIG (reference sequence). Trimming took off 0 bases at V and 2 bases at J, with 13 bases between the two ends. V gene TRBV30 combines with J gene TRBJ1-2; unclear D gene. The receptor was isolated from a boy aged 2 to 10 in good health and CMV-seronegative. Specimen: PBMCs. The CDR3 nucleotides read TGTGCCTGGAGTGTAGGCGGAAGTAGGAACTATGGCTACACCTTC. As protein: CAWSVGGSRNYGYTF.